These T cell receptor beta chains were read from a single sample in a study of blood T cell repertoires in COVID-19. Generated by immunoSEQ multiplex PCR, the TCRdb table keeps only in-frame clones and is missing some. The table lists around 310,000 clones, roughly 91% of them singletons, with more than 9% in the top ten. Material: PBMCs or T cells enriched from blood (not recorded which). These receptor sequences come from a woman aged 25-40 years who had recovered from COVID-19. Both conserved end residues are trimmed from each CDR3. Each record gives: V gene, clone size, J gene, CDR3 protein. Clone size is not always given. Where it is, it says once, few, many or a class for expanded clones.

V: TRBV4-1
size: -
J: TRBJ2-3
CDR3: ASSQEDFTSNSDTQY

V: TRBV3-1/TRBV3-2
size: -
J: TRBJ1-3
CDR3: ASSQEQVPSGNTIY

V: TRBV29-1
size: -
J: TRBJ1-1
CDR3: SVEDSMATEAF

V: TRBV28
size: -
J: TRBJ2-7
CDR3: ASSPHVRPFTYEQY

V: TRBV7-2
size: -
J: TRBJ2-3
CDR3: ASSSTVTTNTDTQY

V: TRBV24-1
size: -
J: TRBJ2-7
CDR3: ATSDGTSRYEQY

V: TRBV28
size: few
J: TRBJ2-1
CDR3: ASSALTSLNEQF

V: TRBV18
size: -
J: TRBJ2-5
CDR3: ASHPGDFQETQY

V: TRBV19
size: -
J: TRBJ1-2
CDR3: ASSITRQSYGYT

V: TRBV11-3
size: -
J: TRBJ2-2
CDR3: ASSPSNTGELF

V: TRBV29-1
size: -
J: TRBJ2-1
CDR3: SVELWLASNEQF

V: TRBV24-1
size: once
J: TRBJ1-5
CDR3: ATSSRVGNQPQH

V: TRBV10-2
size: -
J: TRBJ1-2
CDR3: ASSEGGEDYGYT

V: TRBV7-9
size: few
J: TRBJ1-1
CDR3: ASSLPTGGFTEAF

V: TRBV21-1
size: -
J: TRBJ1-5
CDR3: ASSTRGSADVEANSNQPQH

V: TRBV20-1
size: once
J: TRBJ1-6
CDR3: SASQAGIVSPLH

V: TRBV7-9
size: few
J: TRBJ2-1
CDR3: ASSWAGGHYNEQF

V: TRBV6-5
size: -
J: TRBJ1-6
CDR3: ASSYPPRGGNSPLH

V: TRBV18
size: -
J: TRBJ2-7
CDR3: ASSPERQGSYEQY

V: TRBV5-4
size: -
J: TRBJ2-7
CDR3: ASSLGLAGGPRTY

V: TRBV10-3
size: -
J: TRBJ2-1
CDR3: AISDRDRGHEQF

V: TRBV7-9
size: -
J: TRBJ2-1
CDR3: ASSPRPTLSVNEQF

V: TRBV3-1/TRBV3-2
size: -
J: TRBJ2-4
CDR3: ASSQGVGLAGGAASAKNIQY

V: TRBV12-5
size: -
J: TRBJ2-1
CDR3: ASGFTPGLAGNEQF

V: TRBV3-1/TRBV3-2
size: -
J: TRBJ2-1
CDR3: ASSQDPVSYNEQF

V: TRBV5-1
size: -
J: TRBJ1-2
CDR3: ASSWDSDYGYT

V: TRBV13
size: once
J: TRBJ2-5
CDR3: ASSLGTEGETQY

V: TRBV28
size: -
J: TRBJ2-5
CDR3: ASSPPGQRETQY

V: TRBV4-2
size: few
J: TRBJ2-1
CDR3: ASSHDLAEVYNEQF

V: TRBV28
size: -
J: TRBJ2-1
CDR3: ASRGGVSAYNEQF

V: TRBV7-2
size: -
J: TRBJ1-5
CDR3: ASSLDREQPQH

V: TRBV5-1
size: -
J: TRBJ2-5
CDR3: ASSTGVLAGRGETQY

V: TRBV5-1
size: -
J: TRBJ2-5
CDR3: ASSLLGQLQETQY

V: TRBV7-3
size: -
J: TRBJ1-1
CDR3: ASSQIPFRQGQKVEAF

V: TRBV2
size: -
J: TRBJ2-3
CDR3: ASDTSGVGTQY

V: TRBV12-3/TRBV12-4
size: -
J: TRBJ2-5
CDR3: ASSLTEETQY

V: TRBV4-3
size: -
J: TRBJ2-3
CDR3: ASSLGLAGGGTDTQY

V: TRBV7-9
size: -
J: TRBJ1-5
CDR3: ASSPQGDGPQH

V: TRBV12-2
size: -
J: TRBJ1-5
CDR3: ASRLARVQPQH

V: TRBV7-2
size: -
J: TRBJ2-1
CDR3: ASSLARGGYNEQF

V: TRBV27
size: -
J: TRBJ2-7
CDR3: ASSFPSGLPY

V: TRBV7-9
size: -
J: TRBJ2-7
CDR3: ASSPDRGSGYEQY

V: TRBV28
size: -
J: TRBJ2-7
CDR3: ASSPVAGGRYEQY

V: TRBV4-2
size: -
J: TRBJ2-4
CDR3: ASSPGTGGDIQY

V: TRBV30
size: -
J: TRBJ2-5
CDR3: AWRGAGETQY

V: TRBV18
size: -
J: TRBJ1-1
CDR3: ASSPDTRNTEAF

V: TRBV6-2/TRBV6-3
size: -
J: TRBJ1-2
CDR3: ASSLRPGHGYGYT

V: TRBV28
size: -
J: TRBJ1-2
CDR3: ASSEVWDRAFGGYT

V: TRBV6-5
size: -
J: TRBJ1-5
CDR3: ASSYGGASQH

V: TRBV2
size: -
J: TRBJ2-5
CDR3: ASSEYLTFQETQY

V: TRBV18
size: -
J: TRBJ1-5
CDR3: ASSPGLAPWH

V: TRBV6-5
size: -
J: TRBJ1-2
CDR3: ASRPGGSSYGYT

V: TRBV30
size: -
J: TRBJ1-1
CDR3: AGLPGQGNMGTEAF

V: TRBV28
size: -
J: TRBJ1-2
CDR3: ASSRQGRDGYT

V: TRBV7-9
size: -
J: TRBJ1-5
CDR3: ASSLAGAQPQH

V: TRBV7-2
size: -
J: TRBJ2-3
CDR3: ASSLRPNRDTQY

V: TRBV5-6
size: -
J: TRBJ2-5
CDR3: ASSLTLRGETQY

V: TRBV7-9
size: -
J: TRBJ2-3
CDR3: ASSGQGAGTDTQY